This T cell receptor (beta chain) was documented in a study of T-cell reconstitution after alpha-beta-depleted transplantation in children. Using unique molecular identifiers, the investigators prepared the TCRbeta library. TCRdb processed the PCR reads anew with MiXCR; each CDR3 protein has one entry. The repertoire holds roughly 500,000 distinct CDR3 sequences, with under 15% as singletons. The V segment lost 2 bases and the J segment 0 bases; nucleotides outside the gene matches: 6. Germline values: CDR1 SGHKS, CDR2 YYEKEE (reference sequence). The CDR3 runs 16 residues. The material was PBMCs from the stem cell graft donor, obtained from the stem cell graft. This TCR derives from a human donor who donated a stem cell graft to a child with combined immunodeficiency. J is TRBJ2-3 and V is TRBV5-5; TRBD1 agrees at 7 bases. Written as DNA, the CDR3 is TGTGCCAGCAGCTTTTCAGGGACAGACAGCACAGATACGCAGTATTTT. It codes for CASSFSGTDSTDTQYF.